Described below is a single TCR beta chain sequence and its context. This clonotype was seen at least ten times. Its target antigen remains unknown. The input lacks base qualities; no much larger clone sits a single base away. TCRdb records Illumina HiSeq 2500 as the sequencer. TCR beta libraries were prepared by quantitative 5'-RACE with molecular barcodes. In the source study's methods: A new computational method based on a probabilistic model of VDJ rearrangement was used to identify disease-linked TCR variants. Using fastp trimming at Q25 and MiXCR clonotype assembly, TCRdb reanalyzed the public sequencing data and kept in-frame beta chains. Each CDR3 protein appears once, grouped with its most common genes and DNA. The V and J calls follow TCRdb's processing rather than the paper's. The sample data list approximately 190,000 distinct CDR3 sequences, and 10% to 15% of these were observed just once. The ten largest clones add up to 9.5% to 12% of the sample.

The sample originates from a study of CD8 T cells in ankylosing spondylitis (dated by TCRdb to 2016 to 2017). For the study in its entirety: The study set out to find disease-linked TCR variants by profiling T cell receptor beta repertoires in ankylosing spondylitis patients and healthy donors. Peripheral blood was sampled, and synovial fluid was also collected from ankylosing spondylitis patients. The full study cohort comprised 25 ankylosing spondylitis patients and about a hundred healthy donors.

Its CDR3 holds 14 amino acids, cysteine through phenylalanine. Only the CDR3 part of the read is kept: 42 bases, read in frame from the first base. V sheds 7 bases and J sheds 1 base, leaving 13 bases between their ends. The full study reports these points: According to the report, matched synovial fluid samples from ankylosing spondylitis patients were significantly enriched for the disease-linked clones. Some motif variants had previously been reported in the synovial fluid and blood of reactive arthritis patients, which suggests shared mechanisms of disease initiation. The disease-linked clones had a CD8+ phenotype and were found at relatively low frequencies in peripheral blood. A TCR beta motif made up of several highly homologous amino acid variants appeared to be characteristic of blood from ankylosing spondylitis patients.

The clonotype was recovered from a female donor with ankylosing spondylitis or in good health (not recorded which). The source material was blood, either unsorted or a sorted T cell fraction (not recorded which). In this chain, TRBV12-3 or TRBV12-4 is recombined with TRBJ1-1; 6 matching bases give a weak D call of TRBD1. This receptor carries the CDR3 CASTGGPGNTEAFF. Read as DNA, the sequence is TGTGCCAGCACCGGGGGCCCTGGGAACACTGAAGCTTTCTTT.